The clone carrying this T cell receptor beta chain was observed many times. Covering alpha and beta chains, TRAV- and TRBV-specific primers were used for the first-strand cDNA. PCR amplification of the TCRs was performed with Phusion for 20 PCR cycles, and it relied on a constant-region primer together with a V-primer adapter. One entry per CDR3 protein results from TCRdb running MiXCR on the reads. This sample has under 90,000 distinct CDR3 sequences, with over 15% found just once. The CDR3 runs 14 residues. V dropped 3 bases and J dropped 4; count of bases not matched to a gene: 6. Germline V gives CDR1 DFQATT, CDR2 SNEGSKA (reference sequence). This specimen belongs to a study of low-dose radiotherapy and immunotherapy resistance in tumors. This sample's time point: after trial treatment. This sample's treatment: LDRT plus nivolumab, ipilimumab, low-dose cyclophosphamide and aspirin (RACIN trial).

This clonotype originated in a male donor with prostate cancer. The chain couples TRBV20-1 to TRBJ2-1, with 7 bases aligning to TRBD2. The source material was PBMCs, sampled after low-dose radiotherapy plus immunotherapy. In DNA, the CDR3 is TGCAGTGCTAGCGCTAGCGGCCTTTACAATGAGCAGTTCTTC. This sequence encodes CSASASGLYNEQFF.